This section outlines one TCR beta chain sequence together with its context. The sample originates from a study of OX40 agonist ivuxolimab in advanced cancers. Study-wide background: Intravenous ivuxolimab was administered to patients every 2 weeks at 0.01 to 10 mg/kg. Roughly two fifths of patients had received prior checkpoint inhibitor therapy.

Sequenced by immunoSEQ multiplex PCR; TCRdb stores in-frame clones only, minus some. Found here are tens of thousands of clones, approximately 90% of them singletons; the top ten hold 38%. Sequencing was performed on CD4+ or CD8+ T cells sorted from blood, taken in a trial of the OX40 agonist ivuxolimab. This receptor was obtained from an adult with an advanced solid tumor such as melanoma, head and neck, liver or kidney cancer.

This CDR3 reads CAISAARELPYEQYF. CDR3 nucleotides: TGTGCCATCAGTGCGGCGCGGGAGCTACCCTACGAGCAGTACTTC. This rearrangement joins TRBV10-3 to TRBJ2-7; 7 nucleotides match TRBD2. The CDR3 loop spans 15 amino acids. V dropped 4 bases and J dropped 2; count of bases not matched to a gene: 8. The germline V gene encodes CDR1 ENHRY and CDR2 SYGVKD.